This section outlines one T cell receptor (beta chain) sequence together with its context. Its antigen is as yet unknown. The sample is drawn from a study of monozygotic twins with cystic fibrosis. The method was immunoSEQ multiplex PCR; TCRdb's version includes in-frame clones alone and lacks a portion of them. The table shows around 30,000 clones, with about nine tenths occurring only once. Findings of the study overall: In 13 of 16 pairs, V gene usage was closest to the co-twin's.

Sample: blood. This sequence was found in a girl aged 2 to 10 with cystic fibrosis.

The CDR3 coding sequence is TGTGCCAGCAGCCAAGGACATCCCTCTGGAAACACCATATATTTT. This encodes CASSQGHPSGNTIYF. This chain connects TRBV5-6 to TRBJ1-3; D possibly corresponds to TRBD1 (5 bases). This CDR3 region has 15 residues. Germline CDR1 SGHDT, CDR2 YYEEEE. Trimming shortened V by 4 bases and J by 0 bases, and 11 bases separated the two germline ends.